These T cell receptor beta chains were read from a single sample in a study of T cell responses to AZD1222 COVID-19 vaccine. Using immunoSEQ multiplex PCR, the repertoire was profiled, and TCRdb retains in-frame clones only, with some absent. This table holds 120,000 or so clones, over 75% found once. The material was peripheral blood, obtained on day 0 of AZD1222 vaccination. These receptors originate from an adult in good health. Each CDR3 is given with its conserved first and last residue. D genes are given only for firm matches. A clone size is listed for some rows: how often the clone was seen (once, few, many), or a class if it is expanded.

abundance	j_gene	d_gene	v_gene	CDR3aa	CDR3nt
NA	TRBJ1-4	NA	TRBV10-1	CASSERGYEKLFF	TGCGCCAGCAGTGAGAGAGGGTATGAAAAACTGTTTTTT
NA	TRBJ1-1	NA	TRBV3-1/TRBV3-2	CASSQSQGREAEAFF	TGTGCCAGCAGCCAATCTCAGGGGCGCGAGGCTGAAGCTTTCTTT
NA	TRBJ1-6	TRBD1	TRBV4-3	CASSQNGQGGSPLHF	TGCGCCAGCAGCCAAAACGGACAGGGCGGGTCACCCCTCCACTTT
NA	TRBJ2-1	TRBD2	TRBV6-5	CASRPRTSGSGEQFF	TGTGCCAGCAGGCCCCGGACTAGCGGGAGCGGTGAGCAGTTCTTC
NA	TRBJ1-2	NA	TRBV7-2	CASSPGGGSNYGYTF	TGTGCCAGCAGCCCGGGAGGGGGATCTAACTATGGCTACACCTTC
NA	TRBJ1-5	TRBD1	TRBV6-5	CASSYGTGGQPQHF	TGTGCCAGCAGTTACGGGACAGGGGGCCAGCCCCAGCATTTT
NA	TRBJ1-4	NA	TRBV7-9	CASSFLGAEKLFF	TGTGCCAGCAGCTTTTTAGGGGCCGAAAAACTGTTTTTT
once	TRBJ2-7	NA	TRBV5-6	CASSLAAYEQYF	TGTGCCAGCAGCTTGGCAGCCTACGAGCAGTACTTC
NA	TRBJ2-3	TRBD1	TRBV5-3	CARSLGLGQGIDTQYF	TGTGCCAGAAGCTTGGGGTTGGGACAGGGAATAGATACGCAGTATTTT
NA	TRBJ1-1	TRBD1	TRBV18	CASSPGTGSEAFF	TGTGCCAGCTCACCCGGGACAGGGTCTGAAGCTTTCTTT
NA	TRBJ2-5	TRBD2	TRBV7-9	CASSLGPGGTETQYF	TGTGCCAGCAGCTTAGGTCCGGGAGGGACTGAGACCCAGTACTTC
NA	TRBJ2-5	NA	TRBV7-2	CASSDAPGKRRETQYF	TGTGCCAGCAGCGACGCCCCAGGGAAAAGAAGGGAGACCCAGTACTTC
NA	TRBJ2-7	NA	TRBV5-5	CASSSAGRLYEQYF	TGTGCCAGCAGCTCGGCGGGGAGGCTGTACGAGCAGTACTTC
once	TRBJ1-6	NA	TRBV4-3	CASSQDGTYNSPLHF	TGCGCCAGCAGCCAAGACGGGACCTATAATTCACCCCTCCACTTT
NA	TRBJ1-1	TRBD1	TRBV30	CAWRGGKGRGRNTEAFF	TGTGCCTGGCGAGGAGGAAAGGGCAGGGGGCGTAACACTGAAGCTTTCTTT
NA	TRBJ2-4	TRBD1	TRBV7-2	CASSLGQGAVILAKNIQYF	TGTGCCAGCAGCTTAGGACAGGGCGCTGTAATTCTAGCCAAAAACATTCAGTACTTC
NA	TRBJ2-2	TRBD2	TRBV11-3	CASSRTSGRFTGELFF	TGTGCCAGCAGCCGTACTAGCGGGAGGTTCACCGGGGAGCTGTTTTTT
NA	TRBJ2-5	NA	TRBV6-5	CASLAGRAKETQYF	TGTGCCAGCTTGGCGGGACGGGCAAAAGAGACCCAGTACTTC
NA	TRBJ1-2	NA	TRBV29-1	CSVEQASYYGYTF	TGCAGCGTTGAGCAGGCCAGTTACTATGGCTACACCTTC
NA	TRBJ2-7	TRBD2	TRBV2	CASGRGPDILNEQYF	TGTGCCAGTGGGAGGGGCCCAGACATCCTGAACGAGCAGTACTTC
NA	TRBJ2-7	NA	TRBV13	CASSLRRGTIYEQYF	TGTGCCAGCAGCTTACGGCGCGGGACAATCTACGAGCAGTACTTC
once	TRBJ2-2	NA	TRBV28	CASSSRQANTGELFF	TGTGCCAGCAGCTCGAGGCAGGCGAACACCGGGGAGCTGTTTTTT
NA	TRBJ1-1	TRBD1	TRBV29-1	CSVEGQGGEAFF	TGCAGCGTTGAAGGACAGGGGGGTGAAGCTTTCTTT
few	TRBJ2-7	NA	TRBV2	CASSRTVEQYF	TGTGCCAGCAGCAGGACAGTCGAGCAGTACTTC
once	TRBJ1-2	NA	TRBV27	CASSLSGGGSNHGYTF	TGTGCCAGCAGTTTATCGGGGGGGGGAAGCAACCATGGCTACACCTTC
NA	TRBJ2-2	NA	TRBV12-3/TRBV12-4	CASSRFWELFF	TGTGCCAGCAGCCGGTTCTGGGAGCTGTTTTTT
NA	TRBJ2-7	NA	TRBV13	CASSTRTNSYEQYF	TGTGCCAGCAGCACTAGGACTAACTCCTACGAGCAGTACTTC
NA	TRBJ2-5	TRBD1	TRBV12-5	CASGLLMGQGMWRETQYF	TGTGCTAGTGGCCTCTTAATGGGACAGGGGATGTGGCGAGAGACCCAGTACTTC
NA	TRBJ1-3	NA	TRBV6-5	CASSPQRNSGNTIYF	TGTGCCAGCAGTCCACAGAGGAACTCTGGAAACACCATATATTTT
once	TRBJ1-2	TRBD1	TRBV6-5	CASSYRGTADGYTF	TGTGCCAGCAGTTACCGGGGGACAGCAGATGGCTACACCTTC
NA	TRBJ1-4	TRBD1	TRBV5-4	CASSLGGGRANEKLFF	TGTGCCAGCAGCTTGGGAGGGGGCCGTGCTAATGAAAAACTGTTTTTT
NA	TRBJ2-5	NA	TRBV2	CASSETEVKGTQYF	TGTGCCAGCAGCGAGACAGAGGTAAAGGGGACCCAGTACTTC
NA	TRBJ2-5	TRBD1	TRBV5-1	CASGSGTGTETQYF	TGCGCCAGCGGCTCCGGGACAGGGACAGAGACCCAGTACTTC
NA	TRBJ1-2	TRBD1	TRBV5-8	CASSLVGGDYGYTF	TGTGCCAGCAGCTTGGTAGGGGGCGACTATGGCTACACCTTC
NA	TRBJ1-5	NA	TRBV5-5	CASSLGGHQPQHF	TGTGCCAGCAGCTTGGGGGGCCATCAGCCCCAGCATTTT
NA	TRBJ1-2	NA	TRBV30	CAWTSSGGYYGYTF	TGTGCCTGGACCTCATCTGGGGGTTACTATGGCTACACCTTC
NA	TRBJ1-1	NA	TRBV14	CASSHSGLNTEAFF	TGTGCCAGCAGCCATTCGGGACTGAACACTGAAGCTTTCTTT
NA	TRBJ1-2	TRBD1	TRBV24-1	CATSDDRGPYGYTF	TGTGCCACCAGTGATGACAGGGGACCTTATGGCTACACCTTC
NA	TRBJ1-2	NA	TRBV20-1	CSVPKVYGYTF	TGCAGTGTTCCGAAGGTTTATGGCTACACCTTC
NA	TRBJ2-7	NA	TRBV14	CASSLVVGALYEQYF	TGTGCCAGCAGCCTAGTCGTGGGTGCCCTCTACGAGCAGTACTTC
few	TRBJ1-1	NA	TRBV7-9	CASSLPSRASEAFF	TGTGCCAGCAGCTTACCCAGCCGCGCGTCTGAAGCTTTCTTT
NA	TRBJ2-5	TRBD1	TRBV7-9	CASSPTGAQETQYF	TGTGCCTCCAGTCCCACAGGGGCCCAAGAGACCCAGTACTTC
NA	TRBJ2-5	NA	TRBV7-2	CASSFMETQYF	TGTGCCAGCAGTTTCATGGAGACCCAGTACTTC
NA	TRBJ1-2	TRBD1	TRBV4-3	CASSQEQGIIYGYTF	TGCGCCAGCAGCCAAGAACAGGGGATCATCTATGGCTACACCTTC
NA	TRBJ2-7	NA	TRBV12-3/TRBV12-4	CASSLWGSGEQYF	TGTGCCAGCAGTTTATGGGGCTCGGGGGAGCAGTACTTC
NA	TRBJ1-5	NA	TRBV7-8	CASSLQGSNQPQHF	TGTGCCAGCAGCTTACAGGGGTCCAATCAGCCCCAGCATTTT
once	TRBJ1-1	NA	TRBV19	CASSWVTPSEAFF	TGTGCCAGTAGCTGGGTGACCCCCTCTGAAGCTTTCTTT
NA	TRBJ2-7	TRBD2	TRBV11-2	CASSLVLAGPYEQYF	TGTGCCAGCAGCTTAGTGCTAGCGGGACCCTACGAGCAGTACTTC
NA	TRBJ1-5	NA	TRBV19	CASSIVGGGESNQPQHF	TGTGCCAGTAGTATTGTGGGCGGGGGGGAAAGCAATCAGCCCCAGCATTTT
NA	TRBJ2-1	TRBD2	TRBV25-1	CASSPIRREGLYEQFF	TGTGCCAGCAGTCCCATCCGGAGGGAGGGCCTTTATGAGCAGTTCTTC
NA	TRBJ2-1	NA	TRBV5-6	CAYERYQTGEQFF	TGTGCCTACGAGCGCTACCAGACGGGTGAGCAGTTCTTC
NA	TRBJ2-7	TRBD2	TRBV13	CASSFSGRTGEQYF	TGTGCCAGCAGCTTTAGCGGGAGGACCGGCGAGCAGTACTTC
NA	TRBJ2-3	TRBD2	TRBV29-1	CSVGVSGRADTQYF	TGCAGCGTTGGTGTTAGCGGGAGGGCAGATACGCAGTATTTT
NA	TRBJ2-5	NA	TRBV15	CATSSLGANGETQYF	TGTGCCACCAGCTCACTAGGAGCGAATGGTGAGACCCAGTACTTC
NA	TRBJ2-5	TRBD2	TRBV19	CASSIDSGDTSWETQYF	TGTGCCAGTAGTATAGATAGCGGGGACACTTCGTGGGAGACCCAGTACTTC
NA	TRBJ1-2	NA	TRBV12-3/TRBV12-4	CASSLGVDYGYTF	TGTGCCAGCAGTTTAGGGGTGGACTATGGCTACACCTTC